The 24 T cell receptor beta chains below all came from one sample that was sequenced in a study of identical twins (TCRdb year 2016). Libraries were made using 5' RACE. The sample was run on an Illumina HiSeq 2000. TCRdb reran the public reads through fastp at Q25 and MiXCR, keeping productive beta chains. One record per CDR3 amino acid sequence lists the most common genes and DNA. The sample table records about 890,000 distinct CDR3 sequences; more than 9% of these occur just once. The ten largest clones capture around 1.5% of the sample. These data are also associated with another study on yellow fever vaccine responses in identical twins.

The sequenced sample consisted of PBMCs. The receptors come from a woman younger than 35 in good health.

V is TRBV11-3 and J is TRBJ2-1; no firm D call. The CDR3 runs 17 residues. Per the germline V gene, CDR1 is SGHNT and CDR2 is YENEEA. The ends were cut back, 1 base at V and 0 bases at J, with 13 bases in the middle. CDR3 nucleotides: TGTGCCAGCAGCTTAGGGTTAGGGCAGAGCTCCTACAATGAGCAGTTCTTC. Translating gives CASSLGLGQSSYNEQFF.

This clonotype was observed a handful of times. V usage is TRBV15 and J usage is TRBJ2-7; 9 nucleotides line up with TRBD1. From germline, CDR1 is LNHNV and CDR2 YYDKDF (reference sequence). This CDR3 is 16 amino acids long. Unmatched junction bases numbered 5, after V lost 1 base and J lost 1 base. CDR3 amino acids: CATSRGGTGKSYEQYF. The DNA of the CDR3 is TGTGCCACCAGCAGAGGGGGGACAGGGAAATCCTACGAGCAGTACTTC.

The chain combines TRBV25-1 with TRBJ2-1; TRBD1 or TRBD2 may be the D gene (6 bases each). The length of the CDR3 is 16 residues. The germline V gene encodes CDR1 MGHDK and CDR2 SYGVNS. Trimming left V 1 base short and J 7 bases short, with 17 bases between. The CDR3 spells CASSEWGAGRGNEQFF. The CDR3 DNA follows: TGTGCCAGCAGTGAATGGGGGGCGGGCCGGGGTAATGAGCAGTTCTTC.

The sample holds a few counts of this clonotype. The chain has TRBV5-1 and TRBJ1-1; possible D gene TRBD1, 6 bases. The CDR3 contains 15 residues. V was shortened by 4 bases and J by 1 base, with 14 bases between the two germline ends. Germline V gives CDR1 SGHRS, CDR2 YFSETQ. The CDR3 DNA reads TGCGCCAGCAGCGCCTGGACAGACCCGAACACTGAAGCTTTCTTT. Protein sequence: CASSAWTDPNTEAFF.

The rearrangement links TRBV12-3 or TRBV12-4 to TRBJ2-3; TRBD1 agrees at 9 bases. With 6 bases clipped from V and 2 bases from J, the junction kept 9 bases outside the gene matches. This CDR3 is built from 16 residues. The CDR3 DNA follows: TGTGCCAGCAGAGCGACAGGGGGGATCTTCACAGATACGCAGTATTTT. Translated, it gives CASRATGGIFTDTQYF.

This clonotype has just a few counts. The J gene is TRBJ2-7, the V gene TRBV6-1, with TRBD2 as a possible D gene (6 bases). The CDR3 contains 14 residues. CDR1 MNHNS and CDR2 SASEGT come from the germline V gene. Trimming took 5 bases from V and 3 from J, leaving 14 bases between them. The CDR3 protein is CASSRQPEGYEQYF. The CDR3 nucleotides read TGTGCCAGCAGTCGACAGCCGGAGGGCTACGAGCAGTACTTC.

This chain joins TRBV15 and TRBJ2-5, with 7 positions matching TRBD2. CDR3 length equals 12 residues. CDR1 is LNHNV, CDR2 YYDKDF, per germline (reference sequence). The ends lost 3 bases at V and 9 bases at J; junction bases unmatched: 4. For the CDR3, the DNA is TGTGCCACCAGCAGCCCCGCGGGGGCCCAGTACTTC. The encoded protein is CATSSPAGAQYF.

The rearrangement uses TRBV3-1 and TRBJ2-3; D unresolved. The CDR3 extends over 14 amino acids. V lost 1 base and J 6 bases, leaving 11 bases between the germline ends. Germline lookup yields CDR1 LGHDT and CDR2 YNNKEL (reference sequence). The CDR3 reads CASSQVSPADTQYF. DNA for the CDR3: TGTGCCAGCAGCCAAGTGTCCCCGGCGGATACGCAGTATTTT.

This clonotype was detected many times. V is TRBV12-3 or TRBV12-4 and J is TRBJ1-4; TRBD1 agrees at 7 bases. This CDR3 spans 14 amino acids. J gave up 4 bases and V 5 bases, and 4 bases lay outside the gene matches. The CDR3 is CASSGQADNEKLFF. CDR3 sequence (DNA): TGTGCCAGCAGTGGACAGGCCGATAATGAAAAACTGTTTTTT.

This clonotype was counted many times. The V call is TRBV20-1, the J call TRBJ2-7; TRBD1 aligns across 8 bases. CDR1 is DFQATT and CDR2 is SNEGSKA in the germline V gene (reference sequence). This CDR3 comprises 13 residues. Losses at the gene ends were 1 base for V and 4 bases for J; bases not matched to a gene: 3. The CDR3 protein is CSARGQGTYEQYF. The CDR3, as DNA: TGCAGTGCTAGAGGACAGGGGACTTACGAGCAGTACTTC.

This clonotype was seen a handful of times. The chain employs TRBV12-3 or TRBV12-4 and TRBJ1-2, with D hard to call. Trimming removed 1 base at V and 8 bases at J, with 11 bases between. The CDR3 has 13 residues. CDR3 residues: CASSLVGFGGYTF. The CDR3 nucleotides are TGTGCCAGCAGTTTAGTAGGGTTTGGAGGCTACACCTTC.

This clonotype was observed many times. This chain uses TRBV12-3 or TRBV12-4 with TRBJ1-1; D not resolved. V was cut by 7 bases and J by 4 bases, with 16 bases left in between. There are 14 residues in the CDR3. CDR3 region: CASTPVGLGTEAFF. CDR3 bases: TGTGCCAGCACCCCTGTGGGATTGGGCACTGAAGCTTTCTTT.

This clonotype was seen a handful of times. This chain uses TRBV6-2 or TRBV6-3 with TRBJ2-1; 13 nucleotides match TRBD2. The CDR3 has 19 residues. V was pared by 3 bases and J by 10 bases, with 18 bases of the junction left unmatched. Germline V gene sequence: CDR1 MNHEY, CDR2 SVGEGT. CDR3 amino acids: CASSYRTRTSGGPRGEQFF. As DNA, the CDR3 is TGTGCCAGCAGTTATAGGACGCGGACTAGCGGGGGTCCAAGGGGGGAGCAGTTCTTC.

The rearrangement joins TRBV28 to TRBJ1-3; weak D call: TRBD1 (5 bases). The length of the CDR3 is 17 residues. The ends were cut back, 4 bases at V and 4 bases at J, with 20 bases in the middle. Germline loops: CDR1 MDHEN, CDR2 SYDVKM. The CDR3 nucleotides read TGTGCCAGCAGTTCCGGACAAGAACCATTATCGGGAAACACCATATATTTT. It codes for CASSSGQEPLSGNTIYF.

This clonotype turned up a few times. The chain couples TRBV10-1 to TRBJ2-2, with D uncertain. The CDR3 length is 16 residues. The V gene's germline CDR1 is WNHNN and CDR2 SYGVQD (reference sequence). The V gene lost 5 bases and the J gene lost 2 bases, with 15 bases spanning the gap. CDR3 in DNA: TGCGCCAGCAGTCGTGGTTGGGGTACCAACACCGGGGAGCTGTTTTTT. Amino acid sequence: CASSRGWGTNTGELFF.

This clonotype was observed many times. CDR3 residues: CASSPDRDGNTIYF. DNA for the CDR3: TGCGCCAGCAGCCCGGACAGGGACGGAAACACCATATATTTT. The chain uses TRBV5-1 and TRBJ1-3; 8 positions agree with TRBD1. The CDR3 spans 14 residues. V shed 4 bases, J shed 4 bases, and the junction held 4 bases outside the gene matches. Germline lookup yields CDR1 SGHRS and CDR2 YFSETQ. Looking up the rest from reference TRBV5-1 and TRBJ1-3 gives the full variable domain: KAGVTQTPRYLIKTRGQQVTLSCSPISGHRSVSWYQQTPGQGLQFLFEYFSETQRNKGNFPGRFSGRQFSNSRSEMNVSTLELGDSALYLCASSPDRDGNTIYFGEGSWLTVV.

The chain joins TRBV7-2 to TRBJ2-1; D is unclear. V dropped 6 bases and J dropped 8 bases, with 17 bases sitting between them. The length of the CDR3 is 14 residues. From germline, CDR1 is SGHTA and CDR2 FQGNSA. The CDR3 is CASSLSLVSYEQFF. CDR3 DNA sequence: TGTGCCAGCAGTCTTAGTCTAGTATCATATGAGCAGTTCTTC.

This clonotype was detected only a few times. The CDR3: CASRRSGNTEAFF. The CDR3 nucleotides are TGCGCCAGCAGAAGATCAGGGAACACTGAAGCTTTCTTT. The chain uses TRBV5-1 and TRBJ1-1; D not resolved. V lost 5 bases to trimming and J lost 1 base, with 9 bases between them. The CDR3 totals 13 residues. Germline V gene data show CDR1 as SGHRS and CDR2 as YFSETQ. Together with reference TRBV5-1 and TRBJ1-1, the CDR3 gives the full variable domain: KAGVTQTPRYLIKTRGQQVTLSCSPISGHRSVSWYQQTPGQGLQFLFEYFSETQRNKGNFPGRFSGRQFSNSRSEMNVSTLELGDSALYLCASRRSGNTEAFFGQGTRLTVV.

Here the CDR3 DNA reads TGTGCCAGCAGCTTAAGCCGTGTTTATGGACTAGCCACAGATACGCAGTATTTT. It translates to CASSLSRVYGLATDTQYF. V is TRBV7-3 and J is TRBJ2-3; 8 bases line up with TRBD2. Germline V lookup: CDR1 SGHTA, CDR2 FQGTGA. Losses at the gene ends were 1 base for V and 2 bases for J; bases not matched to a gene: 11. This CDR3 is built from 18 residues.

V is TRBV12-3 or TRBV12-4 and J is TRBJ2-3, with TRBD1 matching 11 bases. The CDR3 has 17 amino acids. The junction had 9 bases not matched to a gene; V was cut back by 4 bases and J by 3 bases. CDR3 coding DNA: TGTGCCAGCAGTTCACCATACCGGGACAGGGGGACAGATACGCAGTATTTT. Amino acid sequence: CASSSPYRDRGTDTQYF.

This clonotype was observed at least ten times. This rearrangement joins TRBV5-1 to TRBJ2-1; TRBD2 matches 8 bases. The CDR3 is 14 amino acids. Trimming took 2 bases from V and 6 from J; bases not matched to a gene: 4. The germline CDR1 and CDR2 sequences are SGHRS and YFSETQ. The CDR3 reads CASSLTSGFNEQFF. The CDR3 DNA is TGCGCCAGCAGCTTAACTAGCGGCTTCAATGAGCAGTTCTTC.

DNA of the CDR3: TGTGCCAGCAGCAACGACAGGGGGGCGGCCCAGTACTTC. This sequence encodes CASSNDRGAAQYF. V usage is TRBV5-4 and J usage is TRBJ2-5; 9 positions agree with TRBD1. The V gene's germline CDR1 is SGHNT and CDR2 YYREEE (reference sequence). The CDR3 has 13 amino acids. V gave up 4 bases and J gave up 9 bases; unmatched junction bases: 7.

The rearrangement links TRBV21-1 to TRBJ2-1; TRBD1, the D gene given by the table, was not confirmed from the DNA. TRBV21-1 is recorded as a pseudogene. The length of the CDR3 is 21 residues. The CDR3: CASSKPTGQGGTGLLDNEQFF. The DNA of the CDR3 is TGTGCCAGCAGCAAGCCCACGGGACAGGGGGGTACAGGCCTACTGGACAATGAGCAGTTCTTC.

This clonotype was detected ten times or more. The chain links TRBV7-2 to TRBJ2-1; TRBD2 matches 9 bases. This CDR3 spans 14 amino acids. Germline V lookup: CDR1 SGHTA, CDR2 FQGNSA. With V trimmed by 9 bases and J by 6 bases, 9 bases remained unmatched. The CDR3 loop reads CARGSGAGGNEQFF. The CDR3, as DNA: TGTGCCAGAGGGTCCGGAGCGGGAGGCAATGAGCAGTTCTTC.